The sequence of this T cell receptor (beta chain) was determined in a study of blood T cell repertoires in COVID-19. Study background: Sources were T cells, B-cell-depleted T cells, or PBMCs; the material itself was cDNA or gDNA.

Repertoires were generated with immunoSEQ multiplex PCR, while TCRdb's copy carries only in-frame clones and drops some. Of approximately 280,000 clones in the sample, roughly 80% were seen once. A single count supports this clone. The study assigned cohorts using participant-reported clinical history. Exposed study participants had met a COVID-19 case within 2 weeks before entry. This CDR3 region has 14 residues. CDR1 is KGHDR, CDR2 SFDVKD, per germline. J lost 9 bases, V lost 7 bases, and 8 bases had no gene match. What was sequenced was PBMCs or T cells enriched from blood (not recorded which). The receptor was derived from a middle-aged man who had been exposed to COVID-19. The chain recombines TRBV24-1 with TRBJ1-3; TRBD1 matches 10 bases. In nucleotides, the CDR3 is TGTGCCACCAGCGAAACGGGACAGGGGACCACCATATATTTT. As protein: CATSETGQGTTIYF.